Listed below are T cell receptor beta chains from one sample, sequenced in a study of patients and donors after allogeneic stem cell transplantation. TCRdb analysed the RT-PCR reads with MiXCR anew, one entry per CDR3 protein. The sample has some 960,000 distinct CDR3 sequences; roughly 18% are singletons. The specimen sequenced was blood, either unsorted or a sorted T cell fraction (not recorded which). These TCRs come from a human donor who was either an allogeneic HSCT recipient or a stem cell or donor lymphocyte infusion donor (not recorded which). It is not recorded whose cells these are; they may come from a transplant donor. The CDR3 runs from the conserved cysteine through the conserved F or W. Fields, in order: clone size, D gene, V gene, J gene, CDR3 DNA, CDR3 protein. D genes are given only for firm matches. Clone size is given for some rows only: seen once, a few or many times, or a class if the clone is expanded.

>-|-|TRBV20-1|TRBJ2-1
TGCAGTGCTAGTGATCAGGGGAATGAGCAGTTCTTC
CSASDQGNEQFF
>few|TRBD2|TRBV20-1|TRBJ2-3
TGCAGTGCTAGGGGTGGAGGCGGGGGGGCCACGTTTCTAGATACGCAGTATTTT
CSARGGGGGATFLDTQYF
>-|TRBD2|TRBV3-1|TRBJ2-3
TGTGCCAGCAGCCAAGTATTTCTAGCGGGAGTGGCCGATACGCAGTATTTT
CASSQVFLAGVADTQYF
>once|TRBD1|TRBV29-1|TRBJ1-1
TGCAGGGGACAGGTGGAGACTGAAGCTTTCTTT
CRGQVETEAFF
>few|-|TRBV10-3|TRBJ1-1
TGTGCCATTACATATGAAGCTTTCTTT
CAITYEAFF
>many|TRBD2|TRBV24-1|TRBJ2-1
TGTGCCACCTCCGGGGGGGGAACGTACAATGAGCAGTTCTTC
CATSGGGTYNEQFF
>-|-|TRBV12-3/TRBV12-4|TRBJ2-7
-
CASSLRWGQGNPTESF
>-|TRBD1|TRBV2|TRBJ2-5
TGTGCCAGCAGTTCCTACAGGGGAAGGGAGACCCAGTACTTC
CASSSYRGRETQYF
>many|-|TRBV12-3/TRBV12-4|TRBJ1-1
TGTGCCAGCAGTTTCATGCGATATGGCAGGGGTGGTGGTGAAGCTTTCTTT
CASSFMRYGRGGGEAFF
>few|-|TRBV2|TRBJ1-1
TGTGCCAGCAGGAGGGACAATAAGGGGGGCACTGAAGCTTTCTTT
CASRRDNKGGTEAFF
>-|-|TRBV5-1|TRBJ1-2
TGCGCCAGCAGCTTGGACAGGGTAACTAGTGGCTACACCTTC
CASSLDRVTSGYTF
>-|-|TRBV4-3|TRBJ1-1
TGCGCCAGCAGCTCATTTCTTGAGGGGTACACTGAAGCTTTCTTT
CASSSFLEGYTEAFF
>-|-|TRBV6-1|TRBJ2-7
TGTGCCAGCAGTGTGACAGGTTCCGACGAGCAGTACTTC
CASSVTGSDEQYF
>-|TRBD1|TRBV3-1|TRBJ2-6
TGTGCCAGCAGCCAAGAGCCTCCGGGACAGGGGATGAGAGGGGCCAACGTCCTGACTTTC
CASSQEPPGQGMRGANVLTF
>few|TRBD1|TRBV12-3/TRBV12-4|TRBJ2-7
TGTGCCAGCAGTTCCCGGACAGGGGGAACGGAGCAGTACTTC
CASSSRTGGTEQYF
>-|-|TRBV29-1|TRBJ1-1
TGCAGCGTGACCGGGCAGGACAGTGAAGCTTTCTTT
CSVTGQDSEAFF
>many|-|TRBV6-5|TRBJ2-6
TGTGCCAGCAGTTCGGGGGACAGCGCAGGCTCTGGGGCCAACGTCCTGACTTTC
CASSSGDSAGSGANVLTF
>many|-|TRBV12-3/TRBV12-4|TRBJ2-1
TGTGCCAGCAGCCCCCGGACCTCCTCCTACAATGAGCAGTTCTTC
CASSPRTSSYNEQFF
>few|-|TRBV6-6|TRBJ2-7
TGTGCCAGCAGTTACGGGCCGCGAGGGGAGCAGTACTTC
CASSYGPRGEQYF
>many|TRBD1|TRBV12-3/TRBV12-4|TRBJ1-1
TGTGCCAGCAGCCAATACAGGGGCCTAGGGAACACTGAAGCTTTCTTT
CASSQYRGLGNTEAFF
>few|-|TRBV5-1|TRBJ2-1
TGCGCCAGCAGCTTGGTGAGTATTGGACCGTCGTACAATGAGCAGTTCTTC
CASSLVSIGPSYNEQFF
>few|TRBD1|TRBV7-2|TRBJ2-2
TGTGCCAGCAGCTTACGACCGGGACAGGGACCCGGGGAGCTGTTTTTT
CASSLRPGQGPGELFF
>-|-|TRBV20-1|TRBJ1-2
TGCAGTGCTCCCCCCCGGGGACTCTATGGCTACACCTTC
CSAPPRGLYGYTF
>many|-|TRBV14|TRBJ1-1
TGTGCCAGCAGCCACAGGGGCCCCAACACTGAAGCTTTCTTT
CASSHRGPNTEAFF
>few|-|TRBV5-6|TRBJ2-1
TGTGCCAGCAGCGTACCCGGTGAGCAGTTCTTC
CASSVPGEQFF
>-|TRBD2|TRBV20-1|TRBJ2-7
TGCAGTGCTAGAGATGTGGTAGCGGGACCCTACGAGCAGTACTTC
CSARDVVAGPYEQYF
>-|TRBD2|TRBV4-2|TRBJ2-5
TGTGCCAGCAGCGCAAGCGGGACCCCTCCGGGAGAGACCCAGTACTTC
CASSASGTPPGETQYF
>-|TRBD2|TRBV7-6|TRBJ2-1
TGTGCCAGCAGCTTTTCGGCGGGGGGTCCTCACAATGAGCAGTTCTTC
CASSFSAGGPHNEQFF
>-|TRBD2|TRBV18|TRBJ2-1
TGTGCCAGCTCACCAGAGGGGACTAGCGGATCGGATGAGCAGTTCTTC
CASSPEGTSGSDEQFF
>-|-|TRBV6-5|TRBJ1-5
TGTGCCAGCAGTTACTCGATGATACCCCCGTTTACAGCCCAGCATTTT
CASSYSMIPPFTAQHF
>-|-|TRBV20-1|TRBJ2-1
TGCAGTGCTAGAGATACCCGTAGGTCCTACAATGAGCAGTTCTTC
CSARDTRRSYNEQFF
>-|TRBD1|TRBV9|TRBJ1-5
TGTGCCAGCAGCGTATCAGGGGGTGGACAGCCCCAGCATTTT
CASSVSGGGQPQHF
>-|TRBD1|TRBV20-1|TRBJ1-4
TGCAGTGCTCAACAGGGGGCCGATGAAAAACTGTTTTTT
CSAQQGADEKLFF